The T cell receptor beta chain described here comes from a study of cytomegalovirus exposure and HLA in healthy donors. Whole-study context: According to later analysis, the same platform produced the 120 or so validation and several hundred first-cohort repertoires. Whole-study results and caveats: In the approximately 130 validation repertoires, a later analysis found that first-cohort TCR clusters tended to co-occur. As confirmed in vitro, a few CMV-associated chains were specific for CMV antigens. Reported results showed that the classifier diagnosed cytomegalovirus status with high specificity and sensitivity.

Clones were sequenced by immunoSEQ multiplex PCR, and TCRdb holds only the in-frame ones, with some missing. The table shows over 60,000 clones, with just over 95% occurring only once. The V and J ends lost 4 bases and 3 bases, in that order; junction bases with no gene match: 5. The germline gives CDR1 SGHRS, CDR2 YFSETQ. The CDR3 consists of 14 residues. To note about this clone: Its antigen remains unknown.

The sequenced material came from PBMCs. This sequence joins TRBV5-1 and TRBJ1-2, with 8 bases that match TRBD1. The sequence derives from a woman aged 18 to 35 in good health and CMV-seropositive. CDR3 DNA: TGCGCCAGCAGCCGAGGACAGGGAGACTATGGCTACACCTTC. Its protein product is CASSRGQGDYGYTF.